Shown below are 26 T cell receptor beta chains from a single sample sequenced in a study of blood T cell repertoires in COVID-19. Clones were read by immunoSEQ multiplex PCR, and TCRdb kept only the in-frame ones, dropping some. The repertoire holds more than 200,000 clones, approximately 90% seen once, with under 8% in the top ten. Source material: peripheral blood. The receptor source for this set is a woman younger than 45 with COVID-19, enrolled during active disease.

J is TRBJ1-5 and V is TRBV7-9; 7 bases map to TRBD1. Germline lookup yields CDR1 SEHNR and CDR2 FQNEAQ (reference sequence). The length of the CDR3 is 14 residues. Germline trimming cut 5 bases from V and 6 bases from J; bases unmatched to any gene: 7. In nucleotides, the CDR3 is TGTGCCAGCAGCCCGGACAGGTTTGGTCAGCCCCAGCATTTT. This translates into CASSPDRFGQPQHF.

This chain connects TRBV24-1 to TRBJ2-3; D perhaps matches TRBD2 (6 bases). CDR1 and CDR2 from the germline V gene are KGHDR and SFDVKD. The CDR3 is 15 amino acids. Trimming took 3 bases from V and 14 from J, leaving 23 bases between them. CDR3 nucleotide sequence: TGTGCCACCAGTGATCCCGGAGGACCCGGGCGGGGTTGGTATTTT. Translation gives CATSDPGGPGRGWYF.

The CDR3 is CASSPQGPGSDTQYF. The CDR3 nucleotides are TGTGCCAGCAGCCCACAGGGCCCGGGATCGGATACGCAGTATTTT. This chain links TRBV7-2 with TRBJ2-3, with D possibly being TRBD1 (6 bases). CDR3 size: 15 residues. The germline gives CDR1 SGHTA, CDR2 FQGNSA. The V end was cut by 5 bases, the J end by 6 bases, with 18 bases between.

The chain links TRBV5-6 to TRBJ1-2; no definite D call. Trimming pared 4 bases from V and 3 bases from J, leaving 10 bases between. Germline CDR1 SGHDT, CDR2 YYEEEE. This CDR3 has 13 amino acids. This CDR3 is CASSRTDYYGYTF. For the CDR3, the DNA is TGTGCCAGCAGCCGGACGGACTACTATGGCTACACCTTC.

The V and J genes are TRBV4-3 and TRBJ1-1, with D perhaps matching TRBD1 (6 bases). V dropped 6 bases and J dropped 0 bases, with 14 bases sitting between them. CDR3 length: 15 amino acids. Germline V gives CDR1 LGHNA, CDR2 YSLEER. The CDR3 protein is CASSQGTLMNTEAFF. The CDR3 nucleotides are TGCGCCAGCAGTCAGGGGACCCTCATGAACACTGAAGCTTTCTTT.

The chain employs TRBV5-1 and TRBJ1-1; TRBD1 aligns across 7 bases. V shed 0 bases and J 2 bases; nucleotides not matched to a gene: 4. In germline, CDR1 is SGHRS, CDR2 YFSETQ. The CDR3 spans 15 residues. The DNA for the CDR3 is TGCGCCAGCAGCTTGGAAGGACAGGTAAACACTGAAGCTTTCTTT. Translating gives CASSLEGQVNTEAFF.

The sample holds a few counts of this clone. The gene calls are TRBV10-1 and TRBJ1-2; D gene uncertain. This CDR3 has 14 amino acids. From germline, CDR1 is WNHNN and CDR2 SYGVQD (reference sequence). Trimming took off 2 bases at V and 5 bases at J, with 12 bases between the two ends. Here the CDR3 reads CASSETGSLYGYTF. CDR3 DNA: TGCGCCAGCAGTGAGACGGGGTCGTTGTATGGCTACACCTTC.

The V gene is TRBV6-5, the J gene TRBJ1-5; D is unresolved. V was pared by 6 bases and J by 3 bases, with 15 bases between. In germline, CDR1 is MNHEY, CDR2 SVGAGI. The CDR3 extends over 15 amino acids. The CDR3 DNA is TGTGCCAGCAGGCGGGCCCATAACACCAATCAGCCCCAGCATTTT. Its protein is CASRRAHNTNQPQHF.

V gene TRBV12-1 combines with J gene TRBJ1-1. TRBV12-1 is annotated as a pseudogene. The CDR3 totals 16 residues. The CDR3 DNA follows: TGTGCCAGCAGCCATCTTTCAGGAGGAATGAACACTGAAGCTTTCTTT. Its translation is CASSHLSGGMNTEAFF.

The CDR3 DNA sequence: TGCGCCAGCAGTGAGCTGGGGAACCCTCCCGGGGCAGATACGCAGTATTTT. Translated: CASSELGNPPGADTQYF. This chain links TRBV10-1 with TRBJ2-3; maybe TRBD2 (5 bases). V lost 2 bases, J lost 4 bases, and 19 bases lay in between. Germline CDR1 is WNHNN and CDR2 is SYGVQD (reference sequence). The CDR3 totals 17 residues.

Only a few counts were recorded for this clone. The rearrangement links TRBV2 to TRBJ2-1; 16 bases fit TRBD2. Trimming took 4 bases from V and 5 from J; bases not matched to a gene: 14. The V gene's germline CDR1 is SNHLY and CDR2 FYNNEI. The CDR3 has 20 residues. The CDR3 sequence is CASSVRGLAGGSRFDNEQFF. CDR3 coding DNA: TGTGCCAGCAGTGTCCGGGGACTAGCGGGGGGGTCTCGATTTGACAATGAGCAGTTCTTC. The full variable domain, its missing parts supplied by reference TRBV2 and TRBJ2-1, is EPEVTQTPSHQVTQMGQEVILRCVPISNHLYFYWYRQILGQKVEFLVSFYNNEISEKSEIFDDQFSVERPDGSNFTLKIRSTKLEDSAMYFCASSVRGLAGGSRFDNEQFFGPGTRLTVL.

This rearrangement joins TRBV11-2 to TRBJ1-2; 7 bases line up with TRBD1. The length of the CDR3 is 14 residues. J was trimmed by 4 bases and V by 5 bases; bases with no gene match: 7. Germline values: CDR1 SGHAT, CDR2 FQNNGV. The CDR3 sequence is CASSPDRDPYGYTF. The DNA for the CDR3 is TGTGCCAGCAGCCCCGACAGGGATCCCTATGGCTACACCTTC.

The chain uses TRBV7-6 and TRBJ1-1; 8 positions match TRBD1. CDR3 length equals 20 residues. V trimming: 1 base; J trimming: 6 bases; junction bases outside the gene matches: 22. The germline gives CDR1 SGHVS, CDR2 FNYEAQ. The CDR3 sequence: CASSLGHAPRRGPKSPEAFF. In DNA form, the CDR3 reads TGTGCCAGCAGCTTAGGACATGCGCCACGCAGGGGGCCCAAGTCCCCTGAAGCTTTCTTT.

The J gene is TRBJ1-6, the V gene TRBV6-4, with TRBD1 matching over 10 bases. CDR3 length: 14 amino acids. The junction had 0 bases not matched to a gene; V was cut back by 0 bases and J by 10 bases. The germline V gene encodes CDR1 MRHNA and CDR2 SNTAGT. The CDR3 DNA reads TGTGCCAGCAGTGACTCGACAGGGGGCTCACCCCTCCACTTT. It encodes CASSDSTGGSPLHF.

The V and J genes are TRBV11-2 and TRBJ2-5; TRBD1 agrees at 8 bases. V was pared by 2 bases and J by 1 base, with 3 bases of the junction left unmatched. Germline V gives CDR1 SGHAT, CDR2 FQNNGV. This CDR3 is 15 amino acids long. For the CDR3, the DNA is TGTGCCAGCAGCTTACGGACAGGGTTCCAAGAGACCCAGTACTTC. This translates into CASSLRTGFQETQYF.

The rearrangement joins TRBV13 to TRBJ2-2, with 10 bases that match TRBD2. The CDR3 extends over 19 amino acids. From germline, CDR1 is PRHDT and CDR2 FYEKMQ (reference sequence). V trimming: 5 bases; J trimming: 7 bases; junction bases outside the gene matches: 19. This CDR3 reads CASSQRITSGGAASGELFF. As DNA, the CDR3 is TGTGCCAGCAGCCAAAGAATCACGAGCGGGGGGGCCGCTAGCGGGGAGCTGTTTTTT.

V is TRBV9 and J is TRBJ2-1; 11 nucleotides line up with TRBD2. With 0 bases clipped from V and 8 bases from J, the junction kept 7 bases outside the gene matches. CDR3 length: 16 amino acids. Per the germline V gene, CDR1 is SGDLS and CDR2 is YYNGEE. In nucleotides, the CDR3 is TGTGCCAGCAGCGTAGATGCGACTAGCGGGATTTATGAGCAGTTCTTC. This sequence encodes CASSVDATSGIYEQFF. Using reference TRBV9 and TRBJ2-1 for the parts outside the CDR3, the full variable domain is DSGVTQTPKHLITATGQRVTLRCSPRSGDLSVYWYQQSLDQGLQFLIQYYNGEERAKGNILERFSAQQFPDLHSELNLSSLELGDSALYFCASSVDATSGIYEQFFGPGTRLTVL.

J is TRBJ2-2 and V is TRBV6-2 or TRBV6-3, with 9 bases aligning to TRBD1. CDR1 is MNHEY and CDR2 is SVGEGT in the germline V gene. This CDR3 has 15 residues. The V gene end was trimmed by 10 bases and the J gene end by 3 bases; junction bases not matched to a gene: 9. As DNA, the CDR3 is TGTGCCACCAGCCGGGACAGGGAGGACACCGGGGAGCTGTTTTTT. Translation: CATSRDREDTGELFF.

The DNA for the CDR3 is TGTGCCTGGAGTACGATACAAGACTATGGCTACACCTTC. Its protein is CAWSTIQDYGYTF. The chain uses TRBV30 and TRBJ1-2, with no clear D. With 2 bases removed from V and 3 bases from J, the gap between germline ends came to 10 bases. The CDR3 sequence is 13 residues long. Germline V gene data show CDR1 as GTSNPN and CDR2 as SVGIG (reference sequence).

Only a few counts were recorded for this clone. The CDR3 bases are TGTGCCAGTTCGGGACACTCAGAGGGAGATACGCAGTATTTT. It translates to CASSGHSEGDTQYF. The chain recombines TRBV6-6 with TRBJ2-3, with D maybe TRBD1 (6 bases). Germline V gene sequence: CDR1 MNHNY, CDR2 SVGAGI (reference sequence). Between the trimmed V and J ends, which lost 9 bases and 5 bases, there was a span of 18 bases. The CDR3 has 14 amino acids.

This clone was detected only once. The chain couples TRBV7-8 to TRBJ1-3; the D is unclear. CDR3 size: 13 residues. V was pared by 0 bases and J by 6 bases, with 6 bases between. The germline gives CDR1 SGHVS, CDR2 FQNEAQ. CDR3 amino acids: CASSLALLNTIYF. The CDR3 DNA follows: TGTGCCAGCAGCTTAGCCCTCTTAAACACCATATATTTT.

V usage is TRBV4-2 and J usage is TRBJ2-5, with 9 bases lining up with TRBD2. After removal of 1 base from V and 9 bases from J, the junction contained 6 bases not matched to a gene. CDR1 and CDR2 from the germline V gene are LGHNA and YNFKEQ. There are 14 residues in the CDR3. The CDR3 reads CASSQGRGGSAQYF. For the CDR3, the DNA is TGTGCCAGCAGCCAAGGGCGGGGGGGCTCGGCCCAGTACTTC.

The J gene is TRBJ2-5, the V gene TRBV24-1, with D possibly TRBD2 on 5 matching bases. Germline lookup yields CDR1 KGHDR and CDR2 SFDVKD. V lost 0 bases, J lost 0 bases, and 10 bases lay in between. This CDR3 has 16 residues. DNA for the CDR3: TGTGCCACCAGTGATTTGGGCGGGCGGAACCAAGAGACCCAGTACTTC. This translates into CATSDLGGRNQETQYF.

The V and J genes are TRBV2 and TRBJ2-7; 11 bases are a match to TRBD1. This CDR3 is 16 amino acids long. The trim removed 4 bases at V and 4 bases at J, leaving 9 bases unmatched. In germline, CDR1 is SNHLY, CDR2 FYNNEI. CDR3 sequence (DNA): TGTGCCAGCAGTGCTTTGCCGGGACAGGGGGATTACGAGCAGTACTTC. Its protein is CASSALPGQGDYEQYF.

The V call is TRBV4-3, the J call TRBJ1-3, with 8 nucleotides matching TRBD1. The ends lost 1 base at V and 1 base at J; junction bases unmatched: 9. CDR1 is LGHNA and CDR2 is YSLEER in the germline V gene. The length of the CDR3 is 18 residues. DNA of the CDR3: TGCGCCAGCAGCCAAGGGTTCGGCAGGGGGCTTTCTGGAAACACCATATATTTT. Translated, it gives CASSQGFGRGLSGNTIYF.

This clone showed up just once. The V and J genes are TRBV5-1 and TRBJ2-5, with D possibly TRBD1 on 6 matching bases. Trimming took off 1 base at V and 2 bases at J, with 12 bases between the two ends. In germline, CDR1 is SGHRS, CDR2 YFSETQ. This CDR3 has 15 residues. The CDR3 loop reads CASSLRGWTQETQYF. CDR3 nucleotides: TGCGCCAGCAGCTTGAGGGGGTGGACACAAGAGACCCAGTACTTC.